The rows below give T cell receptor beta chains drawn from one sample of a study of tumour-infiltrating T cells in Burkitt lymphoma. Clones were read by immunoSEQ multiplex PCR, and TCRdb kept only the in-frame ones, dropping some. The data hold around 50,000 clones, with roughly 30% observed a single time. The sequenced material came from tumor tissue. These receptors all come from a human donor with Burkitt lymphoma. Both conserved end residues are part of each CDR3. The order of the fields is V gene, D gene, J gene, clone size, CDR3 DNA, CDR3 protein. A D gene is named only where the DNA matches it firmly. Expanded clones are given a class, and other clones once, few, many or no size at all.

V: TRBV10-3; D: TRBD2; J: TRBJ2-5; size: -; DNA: TGTGCCTCAAAGGGGCTAGCGGGGGCCTCCGGGGAGACCCAGTACTTC; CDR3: CASKGLAGASGETQYF
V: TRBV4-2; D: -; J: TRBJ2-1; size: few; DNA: TGTGCCAGCAGCCCCCACGTGGGGGAGGCTGGTGAGCAGTTCTTC; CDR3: CASSPHVGEAGEQFF
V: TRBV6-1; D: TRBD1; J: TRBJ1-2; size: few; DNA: TGTGCCAGCAGTGCGGGGACAGGGCCTCCTCATGGCTACACCTTC; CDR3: CASSAGTGPPHGYTF
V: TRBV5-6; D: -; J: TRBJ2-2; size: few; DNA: TGTGCCAGCAGCACCTGGTCCACCGGGGAGCTGTTTTTT; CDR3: CASSTWSTGELFF
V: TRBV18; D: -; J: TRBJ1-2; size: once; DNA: TGTGCCAGCTCACCCGGGACCGAGTTTGGCTACACCTTC; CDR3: CASSPGTEFGYTF
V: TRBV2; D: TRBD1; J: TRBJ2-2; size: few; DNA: TGTGCCAGCAGTGTGGACAGGGCCAGAACCGGGGAGCTGTTTTTT; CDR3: CASSVDRARTGELFF
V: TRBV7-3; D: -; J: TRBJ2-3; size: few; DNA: TGTGCCAGCAGCTTAAGTGGAGATACGCAGTATTTT; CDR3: CASSLSGDTQYF
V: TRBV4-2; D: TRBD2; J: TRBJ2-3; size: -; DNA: TGTGCCAGCAGCCAAGAGTTCGCGGGGGGGTACGATACGCAGTATTTT; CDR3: CASSQEFAGGYDTQYF
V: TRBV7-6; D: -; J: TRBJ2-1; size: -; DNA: TGTGCCAGCAGCTTGTCGAGGAATGAGCAGTTCTTC; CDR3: CASSLSRNEQFF
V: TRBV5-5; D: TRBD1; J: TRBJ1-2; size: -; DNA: TGTGCCAGCAGCCAACAGGGGAACTATGGCTACACCTTC; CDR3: CASSQQGNYGYTF
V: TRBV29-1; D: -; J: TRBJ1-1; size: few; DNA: TGCAGCGTCGAAGCGCGTATGCACGCGACTGAAGCTTTCTTT; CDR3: CSVEARMHATEAFF
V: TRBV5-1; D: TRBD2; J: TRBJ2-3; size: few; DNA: TGCGCCAGCAGGGACTGGACTAGCGGGGGACTCACAGATACGCAGTATTTT; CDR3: CASRDWTSGGLTDTQYF
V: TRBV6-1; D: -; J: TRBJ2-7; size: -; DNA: TGTGCCAGCAGTGAATCTCCAGGGACCTACGAGCAGTACTTC; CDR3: CASSESPGTYEQYF
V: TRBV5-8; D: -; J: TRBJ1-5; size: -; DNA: TGTGCCAGCAGCTACCTTGGACCCCAGCATTTT; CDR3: CASSYLGPQHF
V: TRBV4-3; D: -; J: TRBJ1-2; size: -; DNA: TGCGCCAGCAGCTTCGATTACGAGGGACGTGGGGACTATGGCTACACCTTC; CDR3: CASSFDYEGRGDYGYTF
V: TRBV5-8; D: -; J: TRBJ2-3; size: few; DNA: TGTGCCAGCAGTTTGGAAGGGGGGCTCACAGATACGCAGTATTTT; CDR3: CASSLEGGLTDTQYF
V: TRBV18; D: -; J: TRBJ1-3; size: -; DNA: TGTGCCAGCAACTCACAATCCTCTGGAAACACCATATATTTT; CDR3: CASNSQSSGNTIYF
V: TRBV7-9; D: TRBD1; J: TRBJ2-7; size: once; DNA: TGTGCCAGCAGGACAGGGGGCTCTACCTACGAGCAGTACTTC; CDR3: CASRTGGSTYEQYF
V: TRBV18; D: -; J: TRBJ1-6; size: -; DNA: TGTGCCAGCTCACCTCTAAACCCCGCGTCACCCCTCCACTTT; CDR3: CASSPLNPASPLHF
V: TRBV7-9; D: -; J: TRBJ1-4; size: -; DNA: TGTGCCAGCAGCTTAGATGGGGCGGGTGAAAAACTGTTTTTT; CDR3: CASSLDGAGEKLFF
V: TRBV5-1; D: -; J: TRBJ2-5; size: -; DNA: TGCGCCAGCAGCCGCTTAGGAGGGGGAGAAGAGACCCAGTACTTC; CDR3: CASSRLGGGEETQYF
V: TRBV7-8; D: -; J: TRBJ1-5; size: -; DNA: TGTGCCAGCAGCACGAGGACGGAAGATCAGCCCCAGCATTTT; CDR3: CASSTRTEDQPQHF
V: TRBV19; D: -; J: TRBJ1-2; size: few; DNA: TGTGCCAGTAGTACGGGACCCTATGGCTACACCTTC; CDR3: CASSTGPYGYTF
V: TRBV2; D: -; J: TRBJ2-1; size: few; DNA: TGTGCCAGCATGCTCTATCTCTACAATGAGCAGTTCTTC; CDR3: CASMLYLYNEQFF
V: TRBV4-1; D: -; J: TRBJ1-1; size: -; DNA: TGCGCCAGCAGCCAACCGACAGAGTACACTGAAGCTTTCTTT; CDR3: CASSQPTEYTEAFF
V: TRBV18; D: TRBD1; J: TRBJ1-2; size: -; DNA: TGTGCCAGCTCACCAGACAGGGAAACGGGCTACACCTTC; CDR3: CASSPDRETGYTF
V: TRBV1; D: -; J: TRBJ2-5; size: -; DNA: TGCACCAGCAGCCCACCGTGGGCCTACCTCCGGGAGACCCAGTACTTC; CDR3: CTSSPPWAYLRETQYF
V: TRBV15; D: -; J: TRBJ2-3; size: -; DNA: TGTGCCACCAGCAGAGCTGGGGGGGGGCTTGTTGAGCAGTATTTT; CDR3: CATSRAGGGLVEQYF
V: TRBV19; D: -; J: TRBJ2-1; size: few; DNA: TGTGCCAGCCGGGACTACAATGAGCAGTTCTTC; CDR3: CASRDYNEQFF
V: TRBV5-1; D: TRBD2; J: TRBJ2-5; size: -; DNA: TGCGCCAGCAGCTTCGTAGCGGGGGCGGGAGAGACCCAGTACTTC; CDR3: CASSFVAGAGETQYF
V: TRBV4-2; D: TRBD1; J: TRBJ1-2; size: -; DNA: TGTGCCAGCAGCGAGGACAGGAACTATGGCTACACCTTC; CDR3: CASSEDRNYGYTF
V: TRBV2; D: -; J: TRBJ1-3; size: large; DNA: TGTGCCAGCAGTGAATCAGCTATCGGAAACACCATATATTTT; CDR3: CASSESAIGNTIYF